Shown below are 12 T cell receptor beta chains from a single sample sequenced in a study of CD8+CD57+ T cells in acquired aplastic anemia. By flow cytometry, patients selected for sequencing had shown an expansion of CD8+CD57+ cells. For CDR3 and TCR beta VDJ profiling, genomic DNA was the template used. TCRdb re-called the reads with MiXCR, one entry per CDR3 protein. Here the sample spans around 180,000 distinct CDR3 sequences, about half being singletons. Sample: sorted CD4+, CD8+, or CD8+CD57+ T cells (not recorded which) from PBMCs. These receptors all stem from a human donor with aplastic anemia.

This clonotype was seen many times. The chain couples TRBV5-1 to TRBJ1-2, with D perhaps TRBD1 (6 bases). The CDR3 has 13 residues. V was shortened by 0 bases and J by 8 bases, with 11 bases between the two germline ends. Germline V CDR1 and CDR2: SGHRS, YFSETQ. CDR3 region: CASSLAAGDGYTF. The CDR3 nucleotides are TGCGCCAGCAGCTTGGCGGCAGGGGACGGCTACACCTTC.

In this sample, this clonotype turned up many times. CDR3 bases: TGTGCCAGCAGTCTCAGGGAAACTGGCTACACCTTC. It yields the protein CASSLRETGYTF. The chain is built from TRBV7-8 and TRBJ1-2; TRBD1 is a possible D gene (5 bases). The CDR3 loop spans 12 amino acids. Looked up from germline, CDR1 is SGHVS and CDR2 is FQNEAQ. V was shortened by 6 bases and J by 7 bases, with 12 bases between the two germline ends.

Remarks on this clonotype: This could be a read error, since a much larger clone is one nucleotide away. The rearrangement joins TRBV7-9 to TRBJ1-4; D not certain. The CDR3 sequence is 15 residues long. In germline, CDR1 is SEHNR, CDR2 FQNEAQ (reference sequence). The CDR3 nucleotides read TGTGCCAGCAGCTTGAGCCGGGTTAAAAATGGAAAACTGTTTTTT. It is translated as CASSLSRVKNGKLFF.

This clonotype has a count of ten or more. V and J are TRBV10-3 and TRBJ2-2; TRBD1 or TRBD2 may be the D gene (5 bases each). The length of the CDR3 is 15 residues. The V and J ends lost 10 bases and 0 bases respectively, with 15 bases between them. The germline CDR1 and CDR2 sequences are ENHRY and SYGVKD. CDR3 region: CASSVGASNTGELFF. The DNA for the CDR3 is TGTGCCAGCTCGGTCGGGGCCTCGAACACCGGGGAGCTGTTTTTT.

The CDR3 is CASSLGGTGKKETQYF. As DNA, the CDR3 is TGTGCCAGCAGTTTGGGTGGGACAGGGAAAAAAGAGACCCAGTACTTC. This chain connects TRBV9 to TRBJ2-5, with TRBD1 matching 9 bases. V shed 5 bases, J shed 3 bases, and the junction held 11 bases outside the gene matches. Germline V gene lookup returns CDR1 SGDLS and CDR2 YYNGEE. CDR3 length: 16 residues.

This chain's CDR3 is CATGGPDTQYF. The CDR3 DNA follows: TGTGCCACTGGGGGGCCCGATACGCAGTATTTT. V gene TRBV24-1 combines with J gene TRBJ2-3; TRBD1 or TRBD2 may be the D gene (6 bases each). The CDR3 runs to 11 residues. V dropped 10 bases and J dropped 6 bases, with 10 bases sitting between them. From germline, CDR1 is KGHDR and CDR2 SFDVKD.

This chain uses TRBV2 with TRBJ2-3, with TRBD2 matching 11 bases. The CDR3 runs 16 residues. Trimming at V came to 5 bases and at J to 10 bases, leaving 14 bases not matched to a gene. Germline assignment: CDR1 SNHLY and CDR2 FYNNEI. As DNA, the CDR3 is TGTGCCAGCAGTTTAATACTAGCGGGAGTTTTGGCGGCGCAGTATTTT. Protein product: CASSLILAGVLAAQYF.

The chain employs TRBV21-1 and TRBJ1-3; TRBD1, the table's D call, was not compared with the DNA. TRBV21-1 is reported as a pseudogene. The length of the CDR3 is 20 residues. The CDR3 protein is CASRATGANSLKSSGNTIYF. CDR3 DNA sequence: TGTGCCAGCAGGGCCACAGGGGCCAACTCCTTAAAAAGCTCTGGAAACACCATATATTTT.

The rearrangement joins TRBV4-3 to TRBJ2-2; D not certain. The germline V gene has CDR1 LGHNA and CDR2 YSLEER. The ends were cut back, 0 bases at V and 4 bases at J, with 9 bases in the middle. The CDR3 sequence is 15 residues long. CDR3 residues: CASSQDADFTGELFF. The CDR3 DNA is TGCGCCAGCAGCCAAGATGCTGACTTCACCGGGGAGCTGTTTTTT.

The chain employs TRBV25-1 and TRBJ2-7, with 9 positions matching TRBD2. Germline CDR1 is MGHDK and CDR2 is SYGVNS. There are 17 residues in the CDR3. V lost 6 bases to trimming and J lost 5 bases; unmatched junction nucleotides: 17. In nucleotides, the CDR3 is TGTGCCAGCAGCTTAGGAGGCGCGGGAGGGCGATTTAACGAGCAGTACTTC. Its translation is CASSLGGAGGRFNEQYF.

This chain joins TRBV19 and TRBJ1-1; no firm D call. V lost 7 bases and J 3 bases, leaving 6 bases between the germline ends. The V gene's germline CDR1 is LNHDA and CDR2 SQIVND (reference sequence). The CDR3 spans 11 residues. The CDR3 is CASMEDTEAFF. DNA of the CDR3: TGTGCCAGTATGGAGGACACTGAAGCTTTCTTT.

The chain employs TRBV7-2 and TRBJ1-2; D is uncertain. The CDR3 has 12 amino acids. Per germline, CDR1 SGHTA and CDR2 FQGNSA. Trimming removed 5 bases from V and 4 bases from J, with 8 bases in between. The CDR3 region has the DNA TGTGCCAGCAGCCAAACCTCCTATGGCTACACCTTC. Translation gives CASSQTSYGYTF.